A selection of T cell receptor beta chains follows, all from one sample in a study. TCRdb reprocessed the RT-PCR reads with MiXCR, giving one entry per CDR3 protein. The sample includes 550,000 to 750,000 distinct CDR3 sequences, 14% of them seen just once. Material for sequencing was memory CD4+ T cells from blood. The receptors derive from a female donor in good health, serving as a healthy control. Both conserved end residues are part of each CDR3. D genes are given only for firm matches. Only part of the rows carry a size: once, few, many, or a class if the clone is expanded.

>TRBJ2-2|TRBV7-2|many|NA
CASSLDPAANTGELFF
TGTGCCAGCAGCTTAGACCCAGCGGCGAACACCGGGGAGCTGTTTTTT
>TRBJ1-2|TRBV30|NA|TRBD1
CAWSLAGTGAINRGYTF
TGTGCCTGGAGCCTCGCCGGGACAGGAGCCATTAATCGCGGCTACACCTTC
>TRBJ2-3|TRBV5-1|many|NA
CASSLSLVADTQYF
TGCGCCAGCAGCCTATCCCTTGTAGCAGATACGCAGTATTTT
>TRBJ1-1|TRBV19|NA|TRBD1
CASSMTGANTEAFF
TGTGCCAGTAGTATGACAGGGGCGAACACTGAAGCTTTCTTT
>TRBJ1-5|TRBV28|NA|NA
CASITAYGLGTGNQPQHF
TGTGCCAGCATTACGGCCTATGGTCTGGGGACTGGCAATCAGCCCCAGCATTTT
>TRBJ1-2|TRBV7-2|few|NA
CASSSIQGLGGGYTF
TGTGCCAGCAGCTCCATACAGGGTTTGGGGGGCGGCTACACCTTC
>TRBJ1-2|TRBV20-1|NA|NA
CSARGGVYGYTF
TGCAGTGCCCGGGGGGGAGTCTATGGCTACACCTTC
>TRBJ2-5|TRBV2|NA|NA
CASSELTVQETQYF
TGTGCCAGCAGTGAGCTAACGGTCCAAGAGACCCAGTACTTC
>TRBJ2-2|TRBV29-1|few|NA
CSVVANRVGNTGELFF
TGCAGCGTTGTAGCTAACAGGGTTGGGAACACCGGGGAGCTGTTTTTT
>TRBJ1-5|TRBV6-2/TRBV6-3|few|NA
CASSPLTNQPQHF
TGTGCCAGCAGCCCCCTAACCAATCAGCCCCAGCATTTT
>TRBJ2-5|TRBV6-2/TRBV6-3|few|TRBD2
CASSSPGLSYQETQYF
TGTGCCAGCAGTTCGCCGGGACTATCGTACCAAGAGACCCAGTACTTC
>TRBJ2-7|TRBV28|NA|NA
CASRRYSYEQYF
TGTGCCAGCAGGCGCTACTCCTACGAGCAGTACTTC
>TRBJ2-7|TRBV20-1|NA|NA
CSAAPPAGTYEQYF
TGCAGTGCTGCCCCCCCCGCGGGGACGTACGAGCAGTACTTC
>TRBJ2-1|TRBV7-3|NA|TRBD2
CASSSRTSGGTDEQFF
TGTGCCAGCAGCTCCCGGACTAGCGGGGGTACGGATGAGCAGTTCTTC
>TRBJ2-1|TRBV13|NA|NA
CASSSLDGNEQFF
TGTGCCAGCAGCTCCCTGGACGGCAATGAGCAGTTCTTC
>TRBJ2-2|TRBV7-3|NA|NA
CAISLTAGGNTGELFF
TGTGCCATCAGCTTAACGGCTGGCGGGAACACCGGGGAGCTGTTTTTT
>TRBJ2-2|TRBV7-9|few|NA
CASSLARQAVNTGELFF
TGTGCCAGCAGCTTAGCGCGCCAAGCGGTGAACACCGGGGAGCTGTTTTTT
>TRBJ1-5|TRBV19|NA|NA
CASSNAQGNQPQHF
TGTGCCAGTAGTAATGCCCAGGGGAATCAGCCCCAGCATTTT
>TRBJ2-3|TRBV6-5|many|NA
CASSYVERGTQYF
TGTGCCAGCAGTTACGTTGAGAGAGGCACGCAGTATTTT
>TRBJ2-6|TRBV5-6|NA|NA
CASAEGYGANVLTF
TGTGCCAGCGCGGAGGGCTACGGGGCCAACGTCCTGACTTTC
>TRBJ2-1|TRBV11-2|few|NA
CASSPTVTRNNEQFF
TGTGCCAGCAGCCCTACGGTGACTAGGAACAATGAGCAGTTCTTC
>TRBJ1-5|TRBV5-1|many|NA
CASSLVGRPEEPQHF
TGCGCCAGCAGCTTGGTCGGCCGTCCGGAGGAGCCCCAGCATTTT
>TRBJ2-3|TRBV2|few|TRBD2
CASSARGDRTDTQYF
TGTGCCAGCAGTGCGCGGGGGGACCGCACAGATACGCAGTATTTT
>TRBJ2-2|TRBV5-1|NA|NA
CASSFDPIGELFF
TGCGCCAGCAGCTTCGACCCTATAGGGGAGCTGTTTTTT
>TRBJ1-5|TRBV20-1|NA|TRBD1
CSVTGGANQPQHF
TGCAGTGTTACAGGGGGCGCGAATCAGCCCCAGCATTTT
>TRBJ2-1|TRBV9|few|NA
CASCRTMRGEQFF
TGTGCCAGCTGTCGGACAATGAGGGGTGAGCAGTTCTTC
>TRBJ2-7|TRBV6-5|NA|TRBD2
CASTPRLAGGGEQYF
TGTGCCAGCACCCCCCGACTAGCGGGAGGCGGAGAGCAGTACTTC
>TRBJ2-1|TRBV5-1|few|NA
CASSLLSGQYNEQFF
TGCGCCAGCAGCCTACTAAGCGGGCAATACAATGAGCAGTTCTTC
>TRBJ2-1|TRBV3-1|few|NA
CASSQSLGTHNEQFF
TGTGCCAGCAGCCAGAGCCTAGGGACCCACAATGAGCAGTTCTTC
>TRBJ2-1|TRBV7-2|once|TRBD1
CASSFRTGGENEQFF
TGTGCCAGCAGCTTTAGGACAGGGGGGGAAAATGAGCAGTTCTTC
>TRBJ1-2|TRBV24-1|NA|NA
CATSDSTGWRGYTF
TGTGCCACCAGTGATTCTACAGGGTGGCGTGGCTACACCTTC
>TRBJ2-7|TRBV5-1|few|NA
CASSKRTEGYEQYF
TGCGCCAGCAGCAAAAGGACAGAAGGGTACGAGCAGTACTTC
>TRBJ1-1|TRBV29-1|many|NA
CSVEVRRNTEAFF
TGCAGCGTTGAGGTACGGAGGAACACTGAAGCTTTCTTT
>TRBJ2-3|TRBV14|NA|NA
CASSLPGRNTDTQYF
TGTGCCAGCAGCCTCCCCGGCAGGAACACAGATACGCAGTATTTT
>TRBJ2-4|TRBV7-2|NA|NA
CASSLSRGTDIQYF
TGTGCCAGCAGCTTAAGTAGAGGGACGGACATTCAGTACTTC
>TRBJ2-7|TRBV5-1|many|NA
CASSSNSATSYEQYF
TGCGCCAGCAGCTCTAATAGCGCCACATCCTACGAGCAGTACTTC
>TRBJ1-1|TRBV6-2/TRBV6-3|few|NA
CASSHPGGAEAFF
TGTGCCAGCAGCCACCCGGGAGGGGCTGAAGCTTTCTTT
>TRBJ2-1|TRBV28|NA|NA
CASSIPTATRQFF
TGTGCCAGCAGTATTCCGACAGCGACAAGACAGTTCTTC
>TRBJ2-2|TRBV5-1|NA|NA
CASSFGDAKNTGELFF
TGCGCCAGCAGCTTCGGGGACGCCAAGAACACCGGGGAGCTGTTTTTT
>TRBJ2-3|TRBV7-2|many|NA
CASSLSGTTDTQYF
TGTGCCAGCAGCTTATCGGGGACCACAGATACGCAGTATTTT
>TRBJ1-5|TRBV12-3/TRBV12-4|many|NA
CASSLGGGLHQPQHF
TGTGCCAGCAGTCTGGGGGGGGGGTTGCATCAGCCCCAGCATTTT
>TRBJ2-1|TRBV30|NA|NA
CAWRRDRREQFF
TGTGCCTGGAGAAGGGATCGGCGAGAGCAGTTCTTC
>TRBJ1-2|TRBV12-3/TRBV12-4|many|TRBD1
CASSLQPGQGKNGYTF
TGTGCCAGCAGCTTACAACCGGGACAGGGAAAGAATGGCTACACCTTC
>TRBJ1-1|TRBV7-3|many|TRBD1
CASSLVGAGQAEAFF
TGTGCCAGCAGCTTAGTCGGCGCGGGACAGGCTGAAGCTTTCTTT
>TRBJ2-5|TRBV20-1|NA|TRBD2
CSASRGVGETQYF
TGCAGTGCTTCGCGGGGGGTGGGAGAGACCCAGTACTTC
>TRBJ2-7|TRBV20-1|NA|NA
CSAAGVNYEQYF
TGCAGTGCTGCGGGCGTAAACTACGAGCAGTACTTC
>TRBJ2-1|TRBV27|NA|NA
CASSWSTGEQFF
TGTGCCAGCAGTTGGAGCACCGGGGAGCAGTTCTTC
>TRBJ1-2|TRBV11-1|few|TRBD1
CASQPGQGAYGYTF
TGTGCCAGTCAGCCGGGACAGGGGGCCTATGGCTACACCTTC
>TRBJ1-4|TRBV28|few|NA
CASSRVWGQEEKLFF
TGTGCCAGCAGTCGCGTTTGGGGGCAGGAGGAAAAACTGTTTTTT
>TRBJ1-5|TRBV5-1|many|NA
CASSLGDSHYQPQHF
TGCGCCAGCAGCTTGGGGGACTCCCACTATCAGCCCCAGCATTTT
>TRBJ2-7|TRBV23-1|NA|TRBD2
CASSQSVPGCEREIGGSSYEQYF
TGCGCCAGCAGTCAATCGGTCCCAGGGTGCGAGCGGGAGATAGGGGGGAGCTCCTACGAGCAGTACTTC
>TRBJ2-1|TRBV6-1|NA|NA
CASEVQSSYNEQFF
TGTGCCAGCGAAGTGCAAAGCTCCTACAATGAGCAGTTCTTC
>TRBJ2-3|TRBV20-1|many|NA
CSAPTTLTGDTQYF
TGCAGTGCCCCGACTACCCTCACCGGAGATACGCAGTATTTT
>TRBJ2-2|TRBV27|few|NA
CASRRGGNTGELFF
TGTGCCAGCAGAAGGGGAGGGAACACCGGGGAGCTGTTTTTT
>TRBJ1-2|TRBV29-1|NA|TRBD1
CSVRTGDGYTF
TGCAGCGTTCGGACAGGGGACGGCTACACCTTC